Described below is a single T cell receptor beta chain sequence and its context. Its antigen is not known. The CDR3 has 16 amino acids. V lost 1 base to trimming and J lost 0 bases, with 10 bases between them. Germline assignment: CDR1 MGHRA and CDR2 YSYEKL. These data originate in a study of post-analysis software for immune sequencing data. About the research overall: Several disease courses (relapsing-remitting, secondary progressive and progressive-relapsing) of multiple sclerosis were included.

Unique molecular identifiers tagged the TCR beta cDNA libraries. TCRdb used MiXCR to reprocess the PCR reads, holding one entry per CDR3 protein. The table has about 620,000 distinct CDR3 sequences, roughly 40% seen once. Overall study findings and caveats: A handful of TRBV segments were significantly more frequent in patients than in controls. TRBV5-6, TRBV5-1 and TRBV20-1 were among these segments.

The TCR originated in a girl aged 5 to 17 with multiple sclerosis. The rearrangement uses TRBV4-1 and TRBJ2-1, with D perhaps TRBD1 (5 bases). The sequenced sample was blood. The CDR3 sequence: CASSQGPDSSYNEQFF. The CDR3 bases are TGCGCCAGCAGCCAAGGGCCAGACAGCTCCTACAATGAGCAGTTCTTC.